What follows describes a single T cell receptor (beta chain). No antigen is known for it. The PCR had 60 Vbeta and 13 Jbeta primers. Libraries were prepared by immunoSEQ multiplex PCR; TCRdb keeps only in-frame clonotypes and omits some of them. This sample yields some 150,000 clones, of which over 75% are seen a single time; about 1.7% belongs to the top ten. The data belong to a study of cytomegalovirus exposure and HLA in healthy donors. At the level of the study: A prior study identified 100 million to 130 million unique TCR beta sequences from roughly 180 million T cells.

Whole-study results and caveats: Earlier findings revealed that most TCR beta V segments proved productive either about 87% or about 30% of the time. Across donors, sequencing depth was assumed by presence/absence analyses to be roughly uniform.

The V and J ends lost 7 bases and 0 bases respectively, with 19 bases between them. Germline-derived CDR1 and CDR2 are SQVTM and ANQGSEA. CDR3 length: 15 amino acids. The J gene is TRBJ2-7, the V gene TRBV29-1; the D gene is possibly TRBD1 (5 bases). The sequence was obtained from a woman in her 30s in good health and CMV-seronegative. Specimen: PBMCs. This chain's CDR3 is CSALRQLANSYEQYF. In nucleotides, the CDR3 is TGCAGCGCCCTGAGACAGCTCGCCAACTCCTACGAGCAGTACTTC.